This is a list of T cell receptor beta chains from one sample in a study of T-cell reconstitution after alpha-beta-depleted transplantation in children. TCRdb passed the PCR reads through MiXCR, listing each CDR3 protein once. Among hundreds of thousands of distinct CDR3 sequences, over 15% were seen once, and the ten largest hold about 41%. The input for sequencing was PBMCs, mostly from graft donor cells, taken 360 days after TCRalphabeta/CD19-depleted stem cell transplant. The receptors shown here come from a male patient aged 2-10 years who had a stem cell transplant for acute lymphoblastic leukemia, so the T cells may come from the graft donor. Both conserved end residues are part of each CDR3. The order of the fields is clone size, D gene, V gene, J gene, CDR3 length, CDR3 protein, CDR3 DNA. A D gene is named only where the DNA matches it firmly. Size is stated for part of the rows, as once, few or many counts, or as a class when the clone is expanded.

many	-	TRBV27	TRBJ2-1	14	CASRSQGGYNEQFF	TGTGCCAGCAGATCCCAGGGAGGTTACAATGAGCAGTTCTTC
-	-	TRBV18	TRBJ2-7	12	CASSPDRFEQYF	TGTGCCAGCTCCCCAGACAGATTCGAGCAGTACTTC
-	-	TRBV4-3	TRBJ2-1	17	CASSRRTLLSPYNEQFF	TGCGCCAGCAGCCGTCGAACCCTCTTAAGTCCCTACAATGAGCAGTTCTTC
few	-	TRBV12-3/TRBV12-4	TRBJ2-2	15	CASSFDPGHTGELFF	TGTGCCAGCAGTTTTGACCCCGGTCACACCGGGGAGCTGTTTTTT
few	TRBD1	TRBV9	TRBJ2-7	15	CASSLGQGYPYEQYF	TGTGCCAGCAGTTTGGGACAGGGATATCCCTACGAGCAGTACTTC
many	TRBD1	TRBV18	TRBJ2-1	15	CASSQGQGNNNEQFF	TGTGCCAGCTCACAGGGACAGGGGAACAACAATGAGCAGTTCTTC
few	-	TRBV5-1	TRBJ1-2	14	CASSFEGGGYGYTF	TGCGCCAGCAGCTTCGAGGGAGGAGGCTATGGCTACACCTTC
-	-	TRBV20-1	TRBJ2-3	15	CSARAGRWSPDTQYF	TGCAGTGCTAGGGCCGGCCGCTGGAGTCCAGATACGCAGTATTTT
-	-	TRBV4-2	TRBJ2-7	15	CASSQDIADSYEQYF	TGTGCCAGCAGCCAAGATATTGCGGATTCCTACGAGCAGTACTTC
-	TRBD1	TRBV10-3	TRBJ2-5	16	CAISESLGTVQETQYF	TGTGCCATCAGTGAGTCTTTAGGGACAGTACAAGAGACCCAGTACTTC
few	TRBD1	TRBV29-1	TRBJ2-1	13	CSVEGGQGDEQFF	TGCAGCGTTGAGGGAGGACAGGGAGATGAGCAGTTCTTC
-	-	TRBV2	TRBJ2-5	13	CASRATGTETQYF	TGTGCCAGCAGAGCAACAGGAACGGAGACCCAGTACTTC
few	-	TRBV11-2	TRBJ1-2	16	CASSPSGSLKVYGYTF	TGTGCCAGCAGCCCTTCAGGGTCTTTAAAGGTCTATGGCTACACCTTC
-	-	TRBV7-9	TRBJ2-7	15	CASRLGPLSSYEQYF	TGTGCCAGCAGACTGGGACCCTTGAGCTCCTACGAGCAGTACTTC
few	-	TRBV19	TRBJ2-2	14	CASSKEVGTGELFF	TGTGCCAGTAGTAAGGAAGTAGGCACCGGGGAGCTGTTTTTT
few	-	TRBV20-1	TRBJ2-5	11	CSATSQETQYF	TGCAGTGCTACCAGCCAAGAGACCCAGTACTTC
-	-	TRBV10-3	TRBJ2-2	12	CASGRDTGELFF	TGTGCCTCCGGAAGGGACACCGGGGAGCTGTTTTTT
few	-	TRBV12-3/TRBV12-4	TRBJ2-3	15	CASSNGGRGTDTQYF	TGTGCCAGCTCCAACGGCGGCAGGGGCACAGATACGCAGTATTTT
once	-	TRBV4-3	TRBJ2-5	17	CASSQEARLGVQETQYF	TGCGCCAGCAGCCAAGAAGCGCGCCTAGGGGTACAAGAGACCCAGTACTTC
many	-	TRBV28	TRBJ2-3	11	CASATEVTQYF	TGTGCCAGTGCGACCGAAGTGACGCAGTATTTT
many	TRBD1	TRBV12-3/TRBV12-4	TRBJ1-1	16	CASSSGTGGSNTEAFF	TGTGCCAGCAGTTCCGGGACAGGGGGCTCGAACACTGAAGCTTTCTTT
many	TRBD1	TRBV27	TRBJ2-7	14	CASSLLQGVNEQYF	TGTGCCAGCAGTTTATTACAGGGGGTAAATGAGCAGTACTTC
many	-	TRBV20-1	TRBJ1-5	13	CSARSPINQPQHF	TGCAGTGCTAGATCGCCTATTAATCAGCCCCAGCATTTT
few	TRBD1	TRBV10-3	TRBJ2-7	14	CAISERTGVYEQYF	TGTGCCATCAGTGAGCGGACAGGAGTATACGAGCAGTACTTC
few	-	TRBV12-3/TRBV12-4	TRBJ2-7	14	CASSPRGERYEQYF	TGTGCCAGCAGTCCCAGGGGAGAGAGGTACGAGCAGTACTTC
few	-	TRBV12-3/TRBV12-4	TRBJ2-3	17	CASSHPPWSGSTDTQYF	TGTGCCAGCAGCCACCCCCCGTGGTCTGGGAGCACAGATACGCAGTATTTT
few	-	TRBV20-1	TRBJ2-2	14	CSASEVANTGELFF	TGCAGTGCTAGTGAGGTTGCGAACACCGGGGAGCTGTTTTTT
-	TRBD2	TRBV20-1	TRBJ2-7	17	CSAPVISREGRTYEQYF	TGCAGTGCCCCTGTGATTTCGAGGGAGGGCCGCACCTACGAGCAGTACTTC